This T cell receptor (beta chain) was recovered during a study of cytotoxic CD8 clonotypes in ibrutinib-treated CLL. The CDR3 consists of 18 residues. V was clipped by 6 bases and J by 2 bases; unmatched bases: 13. In germline, CDR1 is SGHRS, CDR2 YFSETQ. Using immunoSEQ multiplex PCR, the repertoire was profiled, and TCRdb retains in-frame clones only, with some absent. The sample shows 110,000 to 150,000 clones, about 80% of them seen only once. The receptor was derived from a human donor with chronic lymphocytic leukemia. Sequencing used PBMCs, obtained after 12 months of ibrutinib treatment. The chain is built from TRBV5-1 and TRBJ2-4, with 11 bases lining up with TRBD2. CDR3 amino acids: CASTLTPTSGSSKNIQYF. CDR3 coding DNA: TGCGCCAGCACCCTTACTCCTACTAGCGGGAGTTCCAAAAACATTCAGTACTTC.